This is a list of T cell receptor beta chains from one sample in a study of T cell clonotyping in hematopoietic cell transplantation. The repertoire was sequenced with immunoSEQ multiplex PCR; TCRdb's copy has only in-frame clones and lacks some. The sample shows approximately 41,000 clones, about 95% of them seen only once. The sample taken for sequencing was peripheral blood mononuclear cells. Receptors originate from a man aged 25 to 45 in good health. Some clones in this sample may be carry-over from other donors' samples. The CDR3 runs from the conserved cysteine through the conserved F or W. The order of the fields is CDR3 DNA, CDR3 protein, V gene, J gene, D gene, clone size. D genes are given only for firm matches. Where a row states a size, it is once, few, many or the class of an expanded clone; other rows omit it.

TGTGCCAGCAGCGCCCCCGGACAGGGCTATGGCTACACCTTC	CASSAPGQGYGYTF	TRBV11-1	TRBJ1-2	TRBD1	NA
TGTGCCAGCAGCTATGAAGTTGGACGAGGGGCTTTCTTT	CASSYEVGRGAFF	TRBV7-2	TRBJ1-1	NA	NA
TGCGCCAGCAGCCAAGGCCCAGGACCTGGAAACACCATATATTTT	CASSQGPGPGNTIYF	TRBV4-1	TRBJ1-3	NA	NA
TGTGCCAGCAGCTTAATAATAACCGGGGAGCTGTTTTTT	CASSLIITGELFF	TRBV11-3	TRBJ2-2	NA	NA
TGTGCCAGCAGCCGGGCCGGAGCGGGACACCAAAACTATGGCTACACCTTC	CASSRAGAGHQNYGYTF	TRBV14	TRBJ1-2	NA	NA
TGTGCCAGTCGTACAGGGATAAACACTGAAGCTTTCTTT	CASRTGINTEAFF	TRBV6-1	TRBJ1-1	NA	NA
TGTGCCAGTAGTAACGGACAGGTGACTAGCTCTGGAAACACCATATATTTT	CASSNGQVTSSGNTIYF	TRBV19	TRBJ1-3	TRBD1	NA
TGTGCCAGCAGTGTGTCAGGGGACACCGGGGAGCTGTTTTTT	CASSVSGDTGELFF	TRBV2	TRBJ2-2	NA	NA
TGCGCCAGCAGCCAATTGCCCATCGACTCCCAAAACTTC	CASSQLPIDSQNF	TRBV4-1	TRBJ2-7	NA	NA
TGTGCCAGCAGCTTAGCGACCTGGGGGCAGGGAGGACCCGATGAGCAGTTCTTC	CASSLATWGQGGPDEQFF	TRBV7-2	TRBJ2-1	NA	NA
TGCGCCAGCAGCCAAGGATATGGTGGCTACACCTTC	CASSQGYGGYTF	TRBV4-1	TRBJ1-2	NA	NA
TGTGCCAGCAGCTTCACTCGGAGGGTCACTGAAGCTTTCTTT	CASSFTRRVTEAFF	TRBV5-6	TRBJ1-1	NA	NA
TGTGCCAGCAGCTTCGGAGGCAGAAGCACTGAAGCTTTCTTT	CASSFGGRSTEAFF	TRBV11-2	TRBJ1-1	NA	NA
TGTGCCAGCAGCCGCACAGGGGTGGAATCCTACGAGCAGTACTTC	CASSRTGVESYEQYF	TRBV6-5	TRBJ2-7	TRBD1	NA
TGTGCCAGCAGCTCCACAGGGAACTCCTACAATGAGCAGTTCTTC	CASSSTGNSYNEQFF	TRBV9	TRBJ2-1	NA	NA
TGTGCCAGCAGTGATCCCCTAGGGAGGGGGCCCACCGGGGAGCTGTTTTTT	CASSDPLGRGPTGELFF	TRBV25-1	TRBJ2-2	NA	NA
TGTGCCAGTAGCCCAGGCCTTGGGGAAAAACTGTTTTTT	CASSPGLGEKLFF	TRBV19	TRBJ1-4	NA	NA
TGTGCCAGTAGCCTTACTTCAACCTACAATGAGCAGTTCTTC	CASSLTSTYNEQFF	TRBV19	TRBJ2-1	NA	once
TGTGCCAGCAGCGTAGGGAGTGGGCTAGTTGCAGATACGCAGTATTTT	CASSVGSGLVADTQYF	TRBV9	TRBJ2-3	NA	NA
TGTGCCAGCAGCCCCGAAGGGACTAGCGGTAGGAATGAGCAGTTCTTC	CASSPEGTSGRNEQFF	TRBV5-4	TRBJ2-1	TRBD2	NA
TGTGCCATCAGTGACAGCATGCTGGGCTACACCTTC	CAISDSMLGYTF	TRBV10-3	TRBJ1-2	NA	NA
TGTGCCAGCAGCTTAGTAGCAGGGGATAGCGAGCAGTACTTC	CASSLVAGDSEQYF	TRBV7-9	TRBJ2-7	NA	NA
TGTGCCAGCAGTTTATGGGCCACAGGGGGCAGGGGAAACACCATATATTTT	CASSLWATGGRGNTIYF	TRBV28	TRBJ1-3	TRBD1	NA
TGCAGCGTCCGACAGGCAACTAATGAAAAACTGTTTTTT	CSVRQATNEKLFF	TRBV29-1	TRBJ1-4	NA	NA
TGTGCCTGGAGTGTAGGAGGGGAGGGTTTCTTT	CAWSVGGEGFF	TRBV30	TRBJ1-1	NA	NA
TGTGCCAGCAGCCCATACCGGGGCGGGGGATACAATGAGCAGTTCTTC	CASSPYRGGGYNEQFF	TRBV7-8	TRBJ2-1	TRBD2	NA
TGTGCCAGCAGCTTAGTTACGGGACAGGGGGCAACCCAGTACTTC	CASSLVTGQGATQYF	TRBV7-2	TRBJ2-5	TRBD1	NA
TGTGCCAGTTGCCCTCTCGACAGGGCCGGTATTTCTGAAGCTTTCTTT	CASCPLDRAGISEAFF	TRBV19	TRBJ1-1	TRBD1	NA
TGTGCCAGCAGTGACCGCCGCAGTGAACAGGGGGAAAATTCACCCCTCCACTTT	CASSDRRSEQGENSPLHF	TRBV2	TRBJ1-6	TRBD1	NA
TGCGCCAGCAGCTTAAGTCCCGGACTCCTATATTCACGCTATTACGAGCAGTACTTC	CASSLSPGLLYSRYYEQYF	TRBV5-1	TRBJ2-7	NA	NA
TGTGCCAGCAGCGTAGTTGAACTAGCGACGGGAACCGGGGAGCTGTTTTTT	CASSVVELATGTGELFF	TRBV9	TRBJ2-2	TRBD2	NA
TGTGCCAGCAGTAACCGCCCTGGGGCGGCGATTCGAGCTTTCTTT	CASSNRPGAAIRAFF	TRBV6-5	TRBJ1-1	NA	NA
TGTGCCAGCAGACGAGGGGTGAACACTGAAGCTTTCTTT	CASRRGVNTEAFF	TRBV6-1	TRBJ1-1	NA	NA
TGCGCCATTTCGGACGGACCGAACACCGGGGAGCTGTTTTTT	CAISDGPNTGELFF	TRBV5-1	TRBJ2-2	NA	NA
TGTGCCAGCAGCCTAGCGGGAGGCTTGGCCGGGGAGCTGTTTTTT	CASSLAGGLAGELFF	TRBV7-2	TRBJ2-2	TRBD2	NA
TGTGCCAGCAGTTACTCACAGGGGAACAATGAGCAGTTCTTC	CASSYSQGNNEQFF	TRBV6-5	TRBJ2-1	TRBD1	NA
TGTGCCAGCAGCTTAGCCTTTAACCAAGAGACCCAGTACTTC	CASSLAFNQETQYF	TRBV11-1	TRBJ2-5	NA	NA
TGTGCCAGCAGTCCCGCCTTTTCAGCGGGAAGACAGGAGCAGTACTTC	CASSPAFSAGRQEQYF	TRBV27	TRBJ2-7	TRBD2	NA
TGTGCCAGCAGTCTTACGGCGTTAAGGAGGACCAGCTATGGCTACACCTTC	CASSLTALRRTSYGYTF	TRBV27	TRBJ1-2	NA	NA
TGTGCCGGCGGACAGGCGACATATGGCTACACCTTC	CAGGQATYGYTF	TRBV19	TRBJ1-2	TRBD1	NA
TGTGCCAGCAGTTACCATTCAGATCAGCCCCAGCATTTT	CASSYHSDQPQHF	TRBV6-5	TRBJ1-5	NA	NA
TGTGCCAGCAGCTTAGGACCCGGGACAAATGAAGCTTTCTTT	CASSLGPGTNEAFF	TRBV7-9	TRBJ1-1	NA	NA
TGTGCCAGCAGCTTAGCTATGCCCCGGGAAGGAGACGACAGCTACACCTTC	CASSLAMPREGDDSYTF	TRBV11-2	TRBJ1-2	NA	NA
TGTGCCAGTAGTATCGACAGGGCTGGGGCCAACGTCCTGACTTTC	CASSIDRAGANVLTF	TRBV19	TRBJ2-6	TRBD1	NA
TGTGCCTGGAGTGTATTCTCCCTCGAACGCCAAGAGACCCAGTACTTC	CAWSVFSLERQETQYF	TRBV30	TRBJ2-5	NA	NA
TGTGCCAGCAGTTACGGTCAGGGAACTGAAGCTTTCTTT	CASSYGQGTEAFF	TRBV6-5	TRBJ1-1	NA	NA
TGTGCCAGCAGTGAGTATCCCGGGCACCCCTACGAGCAGTACTTC	CASSEYPGHPYEQYF	TRBV6-1	TRBJ2-7	NA	NA
TGTGCCAGCCATATTAGCGGGAAACCCTACGAGCAGTACTTC	CASHISGKPYEQYF	TRBV7-9	TRBJ2-7	TRBD2	NA
TGTGCCAGCAGTGAAATAGGACAGCCAACTAATGAAAAACTGTTTTTT	CASSEIGQPTNEKLFF	TRBV2	TRBJ1-4	NA	NA